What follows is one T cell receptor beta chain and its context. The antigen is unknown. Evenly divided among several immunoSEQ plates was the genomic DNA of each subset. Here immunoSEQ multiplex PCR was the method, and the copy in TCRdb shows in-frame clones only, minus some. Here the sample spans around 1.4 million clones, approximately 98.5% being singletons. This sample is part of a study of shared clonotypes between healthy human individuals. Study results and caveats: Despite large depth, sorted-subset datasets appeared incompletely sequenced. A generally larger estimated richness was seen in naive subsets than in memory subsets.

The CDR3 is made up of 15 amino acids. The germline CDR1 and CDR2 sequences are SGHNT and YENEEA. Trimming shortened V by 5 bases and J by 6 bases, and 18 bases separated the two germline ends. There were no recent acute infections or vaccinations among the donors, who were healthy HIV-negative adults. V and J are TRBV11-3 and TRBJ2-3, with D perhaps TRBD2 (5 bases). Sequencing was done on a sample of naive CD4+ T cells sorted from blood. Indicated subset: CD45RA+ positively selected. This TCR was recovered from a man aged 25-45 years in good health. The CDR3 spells CASSRGHKEEDTQYF. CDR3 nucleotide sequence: TGTGCCAGCAGCAGAGGTCATAAGGAGGAGGATACGCAGTATTTT. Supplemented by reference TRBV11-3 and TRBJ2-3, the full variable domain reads EAGVVQSPRYKIIEKKQPVAFWCNPISGHNTLYWYLQNLGQGPELLIRYENEEAVDDSQLPKDRFSAERLKGVDSTLKIQPAELGDSAVYLCASSRGHKEEDTQYFGPGTRLTVL.